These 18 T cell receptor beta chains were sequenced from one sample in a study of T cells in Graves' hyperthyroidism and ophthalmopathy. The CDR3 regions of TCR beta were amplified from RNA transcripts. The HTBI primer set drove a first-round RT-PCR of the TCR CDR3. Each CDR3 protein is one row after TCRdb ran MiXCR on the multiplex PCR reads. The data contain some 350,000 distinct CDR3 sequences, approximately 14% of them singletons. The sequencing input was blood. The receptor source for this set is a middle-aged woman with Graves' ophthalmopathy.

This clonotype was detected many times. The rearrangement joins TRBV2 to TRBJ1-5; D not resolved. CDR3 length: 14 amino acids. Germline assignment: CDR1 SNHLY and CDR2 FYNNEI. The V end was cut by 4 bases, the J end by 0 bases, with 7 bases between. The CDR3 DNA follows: TGTGCCAGCAGTGGGACTACTAGCAATCAGCCCCAGCATTTT. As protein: CASSGTTSNQPQHF.

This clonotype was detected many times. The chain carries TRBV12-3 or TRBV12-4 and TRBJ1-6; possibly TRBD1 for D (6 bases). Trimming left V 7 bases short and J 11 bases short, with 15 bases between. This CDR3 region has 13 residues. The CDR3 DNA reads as TGTGCCAGCACCTCTACAGGGCAAACACCCCTCCACTTT. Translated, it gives CASTSTGQTPLHF.

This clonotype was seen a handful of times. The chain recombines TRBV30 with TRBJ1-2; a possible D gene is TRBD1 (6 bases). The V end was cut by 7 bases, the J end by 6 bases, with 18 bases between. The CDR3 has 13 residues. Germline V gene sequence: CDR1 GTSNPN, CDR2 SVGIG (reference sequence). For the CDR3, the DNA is TGTGCCTCAATGCCGGGACACTTAGATGGCTACACCTTC. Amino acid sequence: CASMPGHLDGYTF.

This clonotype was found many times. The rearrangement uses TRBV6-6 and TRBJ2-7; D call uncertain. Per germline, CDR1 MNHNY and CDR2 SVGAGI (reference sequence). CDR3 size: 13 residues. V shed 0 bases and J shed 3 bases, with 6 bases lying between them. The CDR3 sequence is CASSYSSLYEQYF. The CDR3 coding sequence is TGTGCCAGCAGTTACTCATCTCTCTACGAGCAGTACTTC.

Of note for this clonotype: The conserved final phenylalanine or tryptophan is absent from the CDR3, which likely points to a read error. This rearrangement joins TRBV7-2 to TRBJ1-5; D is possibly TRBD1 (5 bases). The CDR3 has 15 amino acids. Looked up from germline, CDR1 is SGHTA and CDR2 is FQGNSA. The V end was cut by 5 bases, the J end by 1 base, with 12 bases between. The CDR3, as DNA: TGTGCCAGCAGCCTCAGGGTGGGCAGCAATCAGCCCCAGCATTCT. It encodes CASSLRVGSNQPQHS.

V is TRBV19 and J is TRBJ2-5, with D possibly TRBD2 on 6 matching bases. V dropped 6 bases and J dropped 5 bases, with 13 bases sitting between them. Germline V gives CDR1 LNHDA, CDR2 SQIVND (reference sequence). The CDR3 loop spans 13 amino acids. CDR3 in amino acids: CASSEPGRETQYF. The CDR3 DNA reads TGTGCCAGTAGCGAGCCAGGGAGGGAGACCCAGTACTTC.

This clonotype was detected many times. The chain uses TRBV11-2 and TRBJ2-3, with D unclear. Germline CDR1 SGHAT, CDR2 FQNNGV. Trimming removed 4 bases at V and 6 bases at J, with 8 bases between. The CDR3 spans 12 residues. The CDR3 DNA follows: TGTGCCAGCAGCTGGATGGGGGATACGCAGTATTTT. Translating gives CASSWMGDTQYF.

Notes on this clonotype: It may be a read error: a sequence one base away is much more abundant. The DNA of the CDR3 is TGTGCCAGCAGCCGGGGGGGACTAGAAACCGGGGAGCGGTTTTTT. It yields the protein CASSRGGLETGERFF. This chain joins TRBV6-1 and TRBJ2-2; 8 bases map to TRBD2. The CDR3 spans 15 residues. Germline CDR1 reads MNHNS; CDR2 reads SASEGT.

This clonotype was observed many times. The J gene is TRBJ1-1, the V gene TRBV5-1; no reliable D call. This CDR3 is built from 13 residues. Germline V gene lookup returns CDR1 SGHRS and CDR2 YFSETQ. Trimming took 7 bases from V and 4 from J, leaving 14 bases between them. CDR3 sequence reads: CASGEFGGTEAFF. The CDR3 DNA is TGCGCCAGCGGCGAGTTTGGAGGCACTGAAGCTTTCTTT. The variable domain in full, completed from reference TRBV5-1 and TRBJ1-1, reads KAGVTQTPRYLIKTRGQQVTLSCSPISGHRSVSWYQQTPGQGLQFLFEYFSETQRNKGNFPGRFSGRQFSNSRSEMNVSTLELGDSALYLCASGEFGGTEAFFGQGTRLTVV.

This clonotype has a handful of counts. The chain's CDR3 is CASSWSLDTANYNEQFF. The CDR3 DNA sequence: TGTGCCAGCAGTTGGTCCCTGGACACGGCTAACTACAATGAGCAGTTCTTC. The chain recombines TRBV6-1 with TRBJ2-1, with a tentative D call TRBD1 (5 bases). There are 17 residues in the CDR3. The germline gives CDR1 MNHNS, CDR2 SASEGT. Deletions cut 5 bases from V and 3 bases from J, with 20 bases between.

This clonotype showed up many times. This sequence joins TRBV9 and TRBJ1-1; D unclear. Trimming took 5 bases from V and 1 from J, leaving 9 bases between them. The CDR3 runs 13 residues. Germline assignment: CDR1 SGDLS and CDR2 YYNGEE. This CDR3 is CASSEGWNTEAFF. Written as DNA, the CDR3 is TGTGCCAGCAGTGAGGGTTGGAACACTGAAGCTTTCTTT.

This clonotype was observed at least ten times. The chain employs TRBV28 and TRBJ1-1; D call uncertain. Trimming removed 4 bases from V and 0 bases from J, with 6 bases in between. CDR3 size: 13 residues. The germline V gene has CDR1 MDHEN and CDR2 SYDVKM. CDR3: CASSSAVNTEAFF. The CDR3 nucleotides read TGTGCCAGCAGTTCCGCGGTGAACACTGAAGCTTTCTTT.

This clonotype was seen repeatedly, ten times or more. The CDR3 is CAEAERGYGYTF. For the CDR3, the DNA is TGTGCCGAAGCGGAGAGGGGCTATGGCTACACCTTC. The chain uses TRBV2 and TRBJ1-2; possibly TRBD1 for D (5 bases). The germline gives CDR1 SNHLY, CDR2 FYNNEI. Trimming shortened V by 11 bases and J by 4 bases, and 14 bases separated the two germline ends. The CDR3 spans 12 residues.

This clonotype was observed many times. The CDR3 region is CASRTQGSGNTIYF. In DNA, the CDR3 is TGTGCCAGCAGAACCCAGGGTTCTGGAAACACCATATATTTT. The rearrangement joins TRBV28 to TRBJ1-3; possible D gene TRBD1, 5 bases. Deletions cut 6 bases from V and 1 base from J, with 10 bases between. The germline gives CDR1 MDHEN, CDR2 SYDVKM. This CDR3 has 14 residues.

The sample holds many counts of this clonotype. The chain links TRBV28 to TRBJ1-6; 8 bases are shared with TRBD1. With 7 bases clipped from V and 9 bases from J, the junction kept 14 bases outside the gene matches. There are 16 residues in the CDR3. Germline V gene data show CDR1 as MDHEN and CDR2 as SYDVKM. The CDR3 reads CASKGRGLLSGSPLHF. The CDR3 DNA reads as TGTGCCAGCAAGGGCAGGGGGCTTTTATCGGGTTCACCCCTCCACTTT.

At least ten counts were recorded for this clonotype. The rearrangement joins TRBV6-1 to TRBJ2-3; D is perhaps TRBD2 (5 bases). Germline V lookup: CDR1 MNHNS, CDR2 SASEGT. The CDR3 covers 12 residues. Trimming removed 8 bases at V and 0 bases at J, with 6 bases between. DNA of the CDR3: TGTGCCAGCCGCGGGAGCACAGATACGCAGTATTTT. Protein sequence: CASRGSTDTQYF.

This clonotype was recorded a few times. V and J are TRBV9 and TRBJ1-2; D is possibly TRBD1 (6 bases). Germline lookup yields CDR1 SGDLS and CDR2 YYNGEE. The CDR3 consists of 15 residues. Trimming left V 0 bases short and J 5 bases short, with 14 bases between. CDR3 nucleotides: TGTGCCAGCAGCGTAGAGTTGGGGGCAGGTTATGGCTACACCTTC. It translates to CASSVELGAGYGYTF.

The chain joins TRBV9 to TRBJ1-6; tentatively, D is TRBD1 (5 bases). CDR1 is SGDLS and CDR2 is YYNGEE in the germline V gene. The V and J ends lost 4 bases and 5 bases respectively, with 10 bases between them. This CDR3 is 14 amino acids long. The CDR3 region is CASSLGGDNSPLHF. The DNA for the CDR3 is TGTGCCAGCAGCCTTGGGGGGGATAATTCACCCCTCCACTTT.